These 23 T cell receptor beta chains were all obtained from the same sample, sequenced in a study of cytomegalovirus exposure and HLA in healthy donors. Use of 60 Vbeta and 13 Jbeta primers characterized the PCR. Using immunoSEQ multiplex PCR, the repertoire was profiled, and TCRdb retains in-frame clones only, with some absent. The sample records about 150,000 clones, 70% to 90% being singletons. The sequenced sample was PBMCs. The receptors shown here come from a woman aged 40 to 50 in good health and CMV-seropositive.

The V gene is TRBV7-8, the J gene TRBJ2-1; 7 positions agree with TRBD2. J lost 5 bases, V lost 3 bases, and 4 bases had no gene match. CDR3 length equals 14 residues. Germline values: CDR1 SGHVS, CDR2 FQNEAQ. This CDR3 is CASSFGGGNNEQFF. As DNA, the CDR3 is TGTGCCAGCAGCTTCGGCGGGGGTAACAATGAGCAGTTCTTC.

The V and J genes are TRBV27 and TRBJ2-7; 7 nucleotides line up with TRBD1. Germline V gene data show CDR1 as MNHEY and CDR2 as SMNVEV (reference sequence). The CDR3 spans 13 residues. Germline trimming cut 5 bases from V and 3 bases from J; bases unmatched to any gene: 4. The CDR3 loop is CASSHRGSYEQYF. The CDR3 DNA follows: TGTGCCAGCAGTCACAGGGGCAGCTACGAGCAGTACTTC.

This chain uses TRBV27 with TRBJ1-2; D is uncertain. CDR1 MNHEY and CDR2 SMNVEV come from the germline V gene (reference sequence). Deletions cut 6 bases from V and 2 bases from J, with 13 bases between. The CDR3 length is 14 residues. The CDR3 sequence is CASSPSEGNYGYTF. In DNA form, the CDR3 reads TGTGCCAGCAGCCCCTCCGAGGGAAACTATGGCTACACCTTC.

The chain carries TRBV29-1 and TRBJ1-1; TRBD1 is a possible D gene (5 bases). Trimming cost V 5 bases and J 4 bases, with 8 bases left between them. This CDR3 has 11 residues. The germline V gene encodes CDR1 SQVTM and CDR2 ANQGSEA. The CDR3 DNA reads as TGCAGCGTTCACCAGGGCACTGAAGCTTTCTTT. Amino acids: CSVHQGTEAFF.

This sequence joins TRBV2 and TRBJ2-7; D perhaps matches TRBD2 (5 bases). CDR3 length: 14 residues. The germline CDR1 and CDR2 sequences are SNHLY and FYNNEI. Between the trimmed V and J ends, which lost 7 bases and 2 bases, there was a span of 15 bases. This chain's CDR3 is CASKTSNIAYEQYF. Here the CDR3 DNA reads TGTGCCAGCAAAACTAGTAACATTGCCTACGAGCAGTACTTC.

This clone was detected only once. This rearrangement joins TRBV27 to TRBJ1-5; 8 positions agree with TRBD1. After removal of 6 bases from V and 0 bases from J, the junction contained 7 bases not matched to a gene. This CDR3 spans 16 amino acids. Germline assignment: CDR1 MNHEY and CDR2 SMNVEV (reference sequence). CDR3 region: CASRQGAADSNQPQHF. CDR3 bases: TGTGCCAGCAGGCAGGGGGCGGCAGATAGCAATCAGCCCCAGCATTTT.

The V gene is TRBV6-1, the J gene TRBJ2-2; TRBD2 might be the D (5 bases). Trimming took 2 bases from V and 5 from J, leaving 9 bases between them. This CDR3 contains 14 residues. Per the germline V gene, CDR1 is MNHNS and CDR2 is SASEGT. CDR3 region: CASSESGETGELFF. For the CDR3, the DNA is TGTGCCAGCAGTGAATCCGGGGAGACCGGGGAGCTGTTTTTT.

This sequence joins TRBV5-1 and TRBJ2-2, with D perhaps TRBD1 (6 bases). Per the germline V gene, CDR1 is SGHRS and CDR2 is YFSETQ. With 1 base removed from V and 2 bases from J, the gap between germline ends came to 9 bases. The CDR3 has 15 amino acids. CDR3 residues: CASSLQGGNTGELFF. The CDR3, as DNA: TGCGCCAGCAGCTTGCAAGGGGGAAACACCGGGGAGCTGTTTTTT.

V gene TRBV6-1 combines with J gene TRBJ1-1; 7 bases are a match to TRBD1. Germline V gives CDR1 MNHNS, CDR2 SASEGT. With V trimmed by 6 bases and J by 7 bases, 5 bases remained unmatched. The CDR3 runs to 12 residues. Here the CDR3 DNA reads TGTGCCAGCAGCCCGGACAGGCGTGAAGCTTTCTTT. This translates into CASSPDRREAFF.

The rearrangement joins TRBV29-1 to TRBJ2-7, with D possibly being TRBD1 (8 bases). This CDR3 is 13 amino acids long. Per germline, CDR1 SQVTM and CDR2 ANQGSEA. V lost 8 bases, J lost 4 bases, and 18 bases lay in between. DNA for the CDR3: TGCAGCACAAAACAGGGGGGGACGTACGAGCAGTACTTC. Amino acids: CSTKQGGTYEQYF.

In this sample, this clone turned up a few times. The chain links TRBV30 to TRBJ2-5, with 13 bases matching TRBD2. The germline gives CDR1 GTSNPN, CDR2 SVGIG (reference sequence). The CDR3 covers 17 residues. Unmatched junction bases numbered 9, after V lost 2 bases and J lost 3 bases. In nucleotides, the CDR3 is TGTGCCTGGAGTACGGGGTCAGGACTAGCGGGGGAAGAGACCCAGTACTTC. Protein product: CAWSTGSGLAGEETQYF. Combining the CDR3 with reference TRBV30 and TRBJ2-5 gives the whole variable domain SQTIHQWPATLVQPVGSPLSLECTVEGTSNPNLYWYRQAAGRGLQLLFYSVGIGQISSEVPQNLSASRPQDRQFILSSKKLLLSDSGFYLCAWSTGSGLAGEETQYFGPGTRLLVL.

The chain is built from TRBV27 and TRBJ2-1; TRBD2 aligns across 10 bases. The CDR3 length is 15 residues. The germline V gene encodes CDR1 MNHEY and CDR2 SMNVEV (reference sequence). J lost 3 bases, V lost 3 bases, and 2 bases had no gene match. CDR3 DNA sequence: TGTGCCAGCAGTTTGTCTAGCGGGAGCTACAATGAGCAGTTCTTC. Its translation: CASSLSSGSYNEQFF.

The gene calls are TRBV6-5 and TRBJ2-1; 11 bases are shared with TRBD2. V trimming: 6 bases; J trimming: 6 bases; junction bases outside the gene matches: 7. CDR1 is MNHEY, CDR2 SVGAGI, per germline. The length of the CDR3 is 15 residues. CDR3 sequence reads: CASSVAGGHSNEQFF. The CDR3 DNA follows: TGTGCCAGCAGCGTAGCGGGAGGGCATTCCAATGAGCAGTTCTTC.

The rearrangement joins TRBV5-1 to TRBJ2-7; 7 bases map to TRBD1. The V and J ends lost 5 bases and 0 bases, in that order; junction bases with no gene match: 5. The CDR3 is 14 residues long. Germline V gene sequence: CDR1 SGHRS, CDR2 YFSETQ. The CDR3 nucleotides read TGCGCCAGCAGTCAGGGGGTGACCTCCTACGAGCAGTACTTC. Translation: CASSQGVTSYEQYF.

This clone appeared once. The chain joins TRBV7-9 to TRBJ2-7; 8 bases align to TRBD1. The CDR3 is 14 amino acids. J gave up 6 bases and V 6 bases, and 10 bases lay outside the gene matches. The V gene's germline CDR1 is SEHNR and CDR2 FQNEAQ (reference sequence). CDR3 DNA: TGTGCCAGCAGATCTACAGGGGGAAAAAGCGAGCAGTACTTC. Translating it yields CASRSTGGKSEQYF.

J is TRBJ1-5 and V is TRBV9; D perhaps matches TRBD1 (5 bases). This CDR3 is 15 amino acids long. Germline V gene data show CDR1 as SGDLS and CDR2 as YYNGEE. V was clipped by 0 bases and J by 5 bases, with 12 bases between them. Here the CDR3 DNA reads TGTGCCAGCAGCGTAGGGGGCAGGAGTGATCAGCCCCAGCATTTT. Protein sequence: CASSVGGRSDQPQHF.

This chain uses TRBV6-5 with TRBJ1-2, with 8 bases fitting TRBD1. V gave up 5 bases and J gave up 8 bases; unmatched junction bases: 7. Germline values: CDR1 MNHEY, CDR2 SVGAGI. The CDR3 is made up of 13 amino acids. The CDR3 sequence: CASSLQGAKGYTF. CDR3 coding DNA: TGTGCCAGCAGTCTTCAGGGGGCTAAGGGCTACACCTTC.

CDR3 DNA: TGTGCCAGTAGTATAGACAGCAATCAGGGAGGACAAGAGACCCAGTACTTC. It codes for CASSIDSNQGGQETQYF. The gene calls are TRBV19 and TRBJ2-5, with D perhaps matching TRBD2 (6 bases). In germline, CDR1 is LNHDA, CDR2 SQIVND (reference sequence). V dropped 0 bases and J dropped 2 bases, with 16 bases sitting between them. This CDR3 region has 17 residues.

CDR3 sequence reads: CASSAPTSGSDYEQYF. As DNA, the CDR3 is TGTGCCAGCAGCGCGCCAACTAGCGGGAGTGACTACGAGCAGTACTTC. The V and J genes are TRBV5-4 and TRBJ2-7, with 11 bases identical to TRBD2. Germline CDR1 reads SGHNT; CDR2 reads YYREEE (reference sequence). CDR3 size: 16 residues. V was pared by 4 bases and J by 3 bases, with 9 bases of the junction left unmatched.

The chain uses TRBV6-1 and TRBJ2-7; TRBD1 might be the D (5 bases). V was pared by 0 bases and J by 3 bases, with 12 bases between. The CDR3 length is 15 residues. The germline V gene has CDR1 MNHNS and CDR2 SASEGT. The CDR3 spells CASSEAGRSNYEQYF. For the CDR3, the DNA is TGTGCCAGCAGTGAAGCGGGGCGGAGCAACTACGAGCAGTACTTC.

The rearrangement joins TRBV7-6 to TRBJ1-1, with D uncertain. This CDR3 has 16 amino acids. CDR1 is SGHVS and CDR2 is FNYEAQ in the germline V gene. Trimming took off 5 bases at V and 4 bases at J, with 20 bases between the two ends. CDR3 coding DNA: TGTGCCAGCAGCCTAAGGACTGGCCGGGAGGTCACTGAAGCTTTCTTT. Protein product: CASSLRTGREVTEAFF.

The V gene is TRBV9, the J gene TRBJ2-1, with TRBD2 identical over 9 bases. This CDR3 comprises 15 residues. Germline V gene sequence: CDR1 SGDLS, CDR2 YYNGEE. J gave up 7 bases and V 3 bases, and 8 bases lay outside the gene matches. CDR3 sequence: CASSAKAGGPNEQFF. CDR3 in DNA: TGTGCCAGCAGCGCGAAGGCGGGAGGGCCAAATGAGCAGTTCTTC.

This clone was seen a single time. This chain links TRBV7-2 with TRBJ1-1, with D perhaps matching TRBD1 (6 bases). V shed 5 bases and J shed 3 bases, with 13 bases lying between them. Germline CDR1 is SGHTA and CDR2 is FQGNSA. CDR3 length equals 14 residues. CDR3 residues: CASSPNRVYTEAFF. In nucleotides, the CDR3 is TGTGCCAGCAGCCCAAACAGGGTTTACACTGAAGCTTTCTTT.